This T cell receptor beta chain was sequenced in a study of blood T cells in healthy people across ages. Overall study: About one barcoded beta molecule per two T cells was captured by template switching.

Study conclusions and caveats: What prevented conclusive comparison of naive and antigen-experienced cells was that PBMCs were unsorted.

For the second PCR, which ran for roughly 6 to 11 cycles, a sample-barcoded 5' primer and a J-beta primer mix were used. MiXCR was run by TCRdb on the 5' RACE reads, yielding one entry per CDR3 protein. The sample has approximately 780,000 distinct CDR3 sequences, approximately 24% seen once; the top ten hold 3%. With regard to this clonotype: What it binds is unknown.

V lost 2 bases, J lost 5 bases, and 3 bases stayed unmatched. Germline assignment: CDR1 ENHRY and CDR2 SYGVKD. This CDR3 contains 15 residues. A further study also used this sample, focusing on T cells of mothers and their children. From that report: cDNA was synthesized from all extracted RNA at roughly 1.5 ug per reaction.

Specimen: blood. The V call is TRBV10-3, the J call TRBJ2-5; 12 nucleotides match TRBD2. This TCR was sampled from a boy between 10 and 17 years old in good health. The chain's CDR3 is CAISETTSGGETQYF. CDR3 coding DNA: TGTGCCATCAGTGAGACGACTAGCGGGGGCGAGACCCAGTACTTC.